This TCR beta chain is drawn from a study of T cells in Graves' hyperthyroidism and ophthalmopathy. On the study more broadly: Blood from the periphery was taken at initial diagnosis, before any treatment. General study results and limits: Blood also contained most expanded thyroid clonotypes above 0.001.

Graves' hyperthyroidism was deemed stable given no ophthalmopathy progression within 18 months. The patients, who ranged from 18 to 65 in age, presented with newly diagnosed hyperthyroidism lasting under 2 months. This clonotype was seen at least ten times. The antigen remains unidentified. TCR beta CDR3 regions were amplified from RNA. The HTBI primer set was used in a first-round RT-PCR of the TCR CDR3. TCRdb reprocessed the multiplex PCR reads with MiXCR, giving one entry per CDR3 protein. The sample carries about 200,000 distinct CDR3 sequences, roughly 18% recorded once. CDR3 length: 13 residues. Germline V gene lookup returns CDR1 SGHKS and CDR2 YYEKEE (reference sequence). Losses at the gene ends were 0 bases for V and 6 bases for J; bases not matched to a gene: 1.

The specimen sequenced was blood. This receptor was identified in a man aged 50 to 60 with Graves' hyperthyroidism. J is TRBJ2-3 and V is TRBV5-5; TRBD2 aligns across 7 bases. The CDR3 region is CASSLGLADTQYF. The CDR3 nucleotides read TGTGCCAGCAGCTTGGGACTAGCTGATACGCAGTATTTT.